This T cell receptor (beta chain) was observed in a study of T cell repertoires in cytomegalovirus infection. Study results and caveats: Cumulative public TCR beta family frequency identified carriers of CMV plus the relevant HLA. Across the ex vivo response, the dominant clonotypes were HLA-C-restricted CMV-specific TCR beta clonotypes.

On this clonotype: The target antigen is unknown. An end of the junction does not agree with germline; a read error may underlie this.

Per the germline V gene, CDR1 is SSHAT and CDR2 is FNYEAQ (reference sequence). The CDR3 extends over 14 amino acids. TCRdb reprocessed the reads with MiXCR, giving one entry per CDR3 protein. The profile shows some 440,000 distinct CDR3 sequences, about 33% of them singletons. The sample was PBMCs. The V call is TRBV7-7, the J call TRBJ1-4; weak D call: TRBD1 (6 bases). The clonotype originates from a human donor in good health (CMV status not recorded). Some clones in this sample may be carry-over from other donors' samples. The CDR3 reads CASSLDATGEKLFF. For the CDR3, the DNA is TGTGCTAGCAGCTTAGACGCGACAGGTGAAAAACTGTTTTTT. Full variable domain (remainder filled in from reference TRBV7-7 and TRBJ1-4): GAGVSQSPRYKVTKRGQDVTLRCDPISSHATLYWYQQALGQGPEFLTYFNYEAQPDKSGLPSDRFSAERPEGSISTLTIQRTEQRDSAMYRCASSLDATGEKLFFGSGTQLSVL.